The clone carrying this TCR beta chain was recorded at least ten times. The antigen remains unidentified. V gave up 0 bases and J gave up 4 bases; unmatched junction bases: 9. CDR3 length: 17 residues. CDR1 is LGHNA and CDR2 is YNFKEQ in the germline V gene. The data originate from a study of blood T cells in healthy people across ages. Then a second PCR, running roughly 7 to 12 cycles, was carried out with a sample-barcoded 5' primer and a J-beta primer mix. Every cDNA molecule carried a tag from a template-switch adaptor bearing 12 random nucleotides. TCRdb re-called the 5' RACE reads through MiXCR, storing one row per CDR3 protein. The data show some 900,000 distinct CDR3 sequences, 45% to 50% seen once. Whole-study results and caveats: Unsorted PBMC material precluded a definitive naive versus antigen-experienced comparison. Both naive CD4+ cell counts and diversity were greater in long-lived donors than in aged donors.

The chain links TRBV4-2 to TRBJ2-5; TRBD2 matches 9 bases. The source material was blood. This sequence originates from a man aged 25 to 40 in good health. CDR3 DNA: TGTGCCAGCAGCCAAGATTCCGGACTAGCGATTCCAGAGACCCAGTACTTC. Residues: CASSQDSGLAIPETQYF.